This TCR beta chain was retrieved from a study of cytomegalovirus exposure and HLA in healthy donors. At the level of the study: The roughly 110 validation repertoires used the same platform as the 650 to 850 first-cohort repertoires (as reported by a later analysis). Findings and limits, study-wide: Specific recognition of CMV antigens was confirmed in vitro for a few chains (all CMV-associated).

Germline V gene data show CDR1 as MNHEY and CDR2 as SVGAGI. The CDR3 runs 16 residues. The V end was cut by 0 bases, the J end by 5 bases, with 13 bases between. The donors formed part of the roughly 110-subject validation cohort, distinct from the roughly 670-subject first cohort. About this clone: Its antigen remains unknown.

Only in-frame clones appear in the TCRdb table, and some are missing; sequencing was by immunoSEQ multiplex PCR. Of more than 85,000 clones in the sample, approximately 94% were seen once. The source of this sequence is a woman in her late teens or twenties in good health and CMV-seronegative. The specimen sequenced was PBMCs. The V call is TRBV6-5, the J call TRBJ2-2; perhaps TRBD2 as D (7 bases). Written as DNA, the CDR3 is TGTGCCAGCAGTTACTCCTGGAGGGGGGGGACCGGGGAGCTGTTTTTT. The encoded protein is CASSYSWRGGTGELFF.